Included here is one TCR beta chain sequence, with context. TCRdb's table, derived via immunoSEQ multiplex PCR, lists solely in-frame clones and lacks some. The sample lists over a million clones, over 95% occurring once. The length of the CDR3 is 16 residues. Germline CDR1 and CDR2: SGHVS and FQNEAQ. Trimming stripped 5 bases from V and 8 bases from J, with 22 bases between. This record comes from a study of shared clonotypes between healthy human individuals. The gene calls are TRBV7-8 and TRBJ2-1, with D perhaps TRBD1 or TRBD2 (5 bases each). The sequence was obtained from a man aged 25 to 40 in good health. Sequencing was carried out using naive CD4+ T cells sorted from blood. Indicated subset: CD45RA+ positively selected. The CDR3 region is CASSPRDPPTIYEQFF. The DNA of the CDR3 is TGTGCCAGCAGCCCCCGGGACCCCCCCACCATCTATGAGCAGTTCTTC. The entire variable domain, with the rest obtained from reference TRBV7-8 and TRBJ2-1, is as follows: GAGVSQSPRYKVAKRGQDVALRCDPISGHVSLFWYQQALGQGPEFLTYFQNEAQLDKSGLPSDRFFAERPEGSVSTLKIQRTQQEDSAVYLCASSPRDPPTIYEQFFGPGTRLTVL.